This T cell receptor beta chain was sequenced in a study of CD8 T cells in ankylosing spondylitis. Study-level points and caveats: Clones linked to disease were reported to show significant enrichment in matched ankylosing spondylitis synovial fluid.

Deletions cut 7 bases from V and 10 bases from J, with 23 bases between. There are 15 residues in the CDR3. 5'-RACE, quantitative and with molecular barcodes, yielded the TCR beta libraries. TCRdb fed the 5' RACE reads into MiXCR, producing one record per CDR3 protein. Of roughly 35,000 distinct CDR3 sequences listed, about 11% are singletons. The table lists this clonotype with a few counts. The antigen is undetermined. This clonotype was obtained from a male donor with ankylosing spondylitis. The sample comprised synovial fluid, either unsorted or a sorted T cell fraction (not recorded which). The V gene is TRBV12-3 or TRBV12-4, the J gene TRBJ2-1; tentative D call: TRBD2 (6 bases). CDR3: CASTRPGLPREEQFF. The DNA for the CDR3 is TGTGCCAGCACCCGCCCCGGACTACCCAGAGAAGAGCAGTTCTTC.